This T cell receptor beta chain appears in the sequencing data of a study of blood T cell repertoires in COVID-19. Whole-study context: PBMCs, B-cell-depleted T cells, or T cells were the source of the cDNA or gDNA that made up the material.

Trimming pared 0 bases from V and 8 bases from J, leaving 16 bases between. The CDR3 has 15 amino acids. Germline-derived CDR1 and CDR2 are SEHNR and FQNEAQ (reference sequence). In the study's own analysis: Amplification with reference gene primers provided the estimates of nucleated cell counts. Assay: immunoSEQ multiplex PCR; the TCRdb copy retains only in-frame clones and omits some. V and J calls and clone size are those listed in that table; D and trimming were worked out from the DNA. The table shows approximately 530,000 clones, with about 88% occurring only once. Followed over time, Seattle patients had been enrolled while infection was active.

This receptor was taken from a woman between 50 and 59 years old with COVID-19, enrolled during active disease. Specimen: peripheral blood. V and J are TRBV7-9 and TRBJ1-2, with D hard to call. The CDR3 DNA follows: TGTGCCAGCAGCTTAGCAGATGGCAGATCGGGGGGCTACACCTTC. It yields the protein CASSLADGRSGGYTF.